The next 21 T cell receptor beta chains were all read from a single sample in a study of blood T cell repertoires in COVID-19. The assay was immunoSEQ multiplex PCR, and TCRdb's table has in-frame clones only and misses some. The sample yields a few hundred thousand clones, 86% seen once. Sequencing input: peripheral blood. All receptors derive from a man aged 25-40 years with active or convalescent COVID-19.

The genes are TRBV4-3 and TRBJ1-6; 7 bases agree with TRBD1. Germline assignment: CDR1 LGHNA and CDR2 YSLEER. Unmatched junction bases numbered 6, after V lost 1 base and J lost 9 bases. The CDR3 runs to 15 residues. CDR3 residues: CASSQGSGGSSPLHF. DNA of the CDR3: TGCGCCAGCAGCCAAGGGTCAGGGGGATCTTCACCCCTCCACTTT.

This clone was observed a single time. The chain has TRBV18 and TRBJ2-7; possible D gene TRBD2, 5 bases. The germline V gene encodes CDR1 KGHSH and CDR2 LQKENI. The V end was cut by 6 bases, the J end by 6 bases, with 15 bases between. This CDR3 is built from 13 residues. The CDR3, as DNA: TGTGCCAGCTCCGCTTCAGGAGGAGCCGAGCAGTACTTC. Its protein is CASSASGGAEQYF.

This chain joins TRBV19 and TRBJ1-2; 7 nucleotides agree with TRBD1. The V gene end was trimmed by 4 bases and the J gene end by 1 base; junction bases not matched to a gene: 3. The CDR3 is 14 amino acids. CDR1 and CDR2 from the germline V gene are LNHDA and SQIVND (reference sequence). The CDR3 DNA sequence: TGTGCCAGTAGTACAACAGGGGATAACTATGGCTACACCTTC. Its translation: CASSTTGDNYGYTF.

The chain employs TRBV14 and TRBJ1-1; D unresolved. V lost 4 bases and J lost 5, with 20 bases in between. This CDR3 has 16 amino acids. CDR1 SGHDN and CDR2 FVKESK come from the germline V gene. The CDR3 nucleotides are TGTGCCAGCAGCCCCGGGTGGGTTCCCGAAGGTACTGAAGCTTTCTTT. It codes for CASSPGWVPEGTEAFF.

This clone has only one observation. The chain recombines TRBV5-1 with TRBJ2-1, with 7 bases identical to TRBD1. Germline-derived CDR1 and CDR2 are SGHRS and YFSETQ. The CDR3 has 16 residues. V trimming: 4 bases; J trimming: 3 bases; junction bases outside the gene matches: 10. The CDR3 loop is CASSGFMTGNYNEQFF. The CDR3 DNA sequence: TGCGCCAGCAGCGGGTTTATGACAGGGAACTACAATGAGCAGTTCTTC.

The chain carries TRBV7-3 and TRBJ2-1, with D possibly being TRBD1 (6 bases). The CDR3 is made up of 16 amino acids. V lost 5 bases and J lost 8, with 22 bases in between. Germline V gene data show CDR1 as SGHTA and CDR2 as FQGTGA. DNA of the CDR3: TGTGCCAGCAGCCCCAGGGGTGGGTCTAGCAGAGATGAGCAGTTCTTC. Its protein product is CASSPRGGSSRDEQFF.

The chain is built from TRBV6-5 and TRBJ1-4, with a tentative D call TRBD1 (5 bases). The CDR3 sequence is 13 residues long. Germline V gene data show CDR1 as MNHEY and CDR2 as SVGAGI. V was cut by 5 bases and J by 7 bases, with 11 bases left in between. The CDR3 DNA sequence: TGTGCCAGCAGTCGGCTGGGGGGTGAAAAACTGTTTTTT. Protein: CASSRLGGEKLFF.

The chain uses TRBV6-5 and TRBJ1-3; tentative D call: TRBD1 (5 bases). Deletions cut 2 bases from V and 0 bases from J, with 8 bases between. Per germline, CDR1 MNHEY and CDR2 SVGAGI. The CDR3 is 15 residues long. The CDR3 sequence is CASSYDGGSGNTIYF. DNA of the CDR3: TGTGCCAGCAGTTACGACGGGGGCTCTGGAAACACCATATATTTT.

This clone appeared a single time. In nucleotides, the CDR3 is TGTGCCAGCAGTGAATTGGAGGGAACCGATACTGAAGCTTTCTTT. Translating it yields CASSELEGTDTEAFF. The V and J genes are TRBV25-1 and TRBJ1-1; the D is unclear. The CDR3 is 15 residues long. V lost 1 base and J lost 5, with 14 bases in between. Germline CDR1 and CDR2: MGHDK and SYGVNS.

The rearrangement links TRBV2 to TRBJ1-5; 7 bases line up with TRBD1. The V gene end was trimmed by 4 bases and the J gene end by 2 bases; junction bases not matched to a gene: 5. Germline CDR1 reads SNHLY; CDR2 reads FYNNEI. The CDR3 loop spans 15 amino acids. In DNA form, the CDR3 reads TGTGCCAGCAGTGGACAGGGTACGGGCAATCAGCCCCAGCATTTT. This translates into CASSGQGTGNQPQHF.

CDR3 in amino acids: CASSLGVGELFF. The DNA for the CDR3 is TGTGCCAGCAGCTTAGGAGTCGGGGAGCTGTTTTTT. V gene TRBV7-2 combines with J gene TRBJ2-2; no reliable D call. Trimming removed 1 base at V and 7 bases at J, with 4 bases between. Germline V lookup: CDR1 SGHTA, CDR2 FQGNSA. The CDR3 extends over 12 amino acids.

The chain is built from TRBV19 and TRBJ1-5; 7 nucleotides agree with TRBD1. The CDR3 spans 15 residues. V was pared by 3 bases and J by 4 bases, with 6 bases of the junction left unmatched. Germline-derived CDR1 and CDR2 are LNHDA and SQIVND (reference sequence). Written as DNA, the CDR3 is TGTGCCAGTAGTATGACCGGGACAGAGAATCAGCCCCAGCATTTT. Translating it yields CASSMTGTENQPQHF.

This clone came up once. This rearrangement joins TRBV7-2 to TRBJ1-1, with a weak D call TRBD1 (5 bases). This CDR3 has 15 amino acids. Per the germline V gene, CDR1 is SGHTA and CDR2 is FQGNSA. V lost 5 bases and J lost 3, with 16 bases in between. The chain's CDR3 is CASSPRGRTDTEAFF. The CDR3, as DNA: TGTGCCAGCAGCCCACGGGGGAGGACTGACACTGAAGCTTTCTTT.

In this sample, this clone turned up a few times. The chain links TRBV6-2 or TRBV6-3 to TRBJ1-4; perhaps TRBD1 as D (6 bases). CDR1 is MNHEY and CDR2 is SVGEGT in the germline V gene. The length of the CDR3 is 16 residues. Between the trimmed V and J ends, which lost 5 bases and 10 bases, there was a span of 23 bases. The CDR3 nucleotides are TGTGCCAGCAGTGACGTTACAGGGAGGGCGAGCGGAAAACTGTTTTTT. Encoded protein: CASSDVTGRASGKLFF.

The chain employs TRBV5-1 and TRBJ1-4; D perhaps matches TRBD1 (6 bases). Trimming stripped 3 bases from V and 4 bases from J, with 16 bases between. CDR1 and CDR2 from the germline V gene are SGHRS and YFSETQ. There are 16 residues in the CDR3. CDR3 loop: CASSSATDRFNEKLFF. The CDR3, as DNA: TGCGCCAGCAGCTCGGCCACGGACAGATTTAATGAAAAACTGTTTTTT. The full variable domain, completed using reference TRBV5-1 and TRBJ1-4, is KAGVTQTPRYLIKTRGQQVTLSCSPISGHRSVSWYQQTPGQGLQFLFEYFSETQRNKGNFPGRFSGRQFSNSRSEMNVSTLELGDSALYLCASSSATDRFNEKLFFGSGTQLSVL.

CDR3 amino acids: CASSYLGGQGGYTF. In DNA, the CDR3 is TGTGCCAGCAGTTACCTAGGGGGCCAAGGAGGCTACACCTTC. This rearrangement joins TRBV6-5 to TRBJ1-2; 7 bases line up with TRBD1. Germline CDR1 MNHEY, CDR2 SVGAGI. V lost 2 bases to trimming and J lost 8 bases; unmatched junction nucleotides: 8. The CDR3 covers 14 residues.

The chain is built from TRBV27 and TRBJ1-2; D not certain. CDR3 length equals 14 residues. V was pared by 3 bases and J by 2 bases, with 10 bases between. Germline V CDR1 and CDR2: MNHEY, SMNVEV (reference sequence). The CDR3, as DNA: TGTGCCAGCAGTTTGTCTCAGATAAACTATGGCTACACCTTC. Amino acids: CASSLSQINYGYTF.

The CDR3: CASRLIAGAYNEQFF. CDR3 coding DNA: TGTGCCAGCAGGCTAATAGCGGGGGCCTACAATGAGCAGTTCTTC. V usage is TRBV27 and J usage is TRBJ2-1, with 9 bases matching TRBD2. The CDR3 covers 15 residues. The germline V gene has CDR1 MNHEY and CDR2 SMNVEV (reference sequence). Losses at the gene ends were 6 bases for V and 2 bases for J; bases not matched to a gene: 5.

This rearrangement joins TRBV4-3 to TRBJ2-2; tentatively, D is TRBD1 (5 bases). CDR1 is LGHNA, CDR2 YSLEER, per germline. V shed 1 base and J shed 0 bases, with 9 bases lying between them. The CDR3 is made up of 16 amino acids. CDR3 residues: CASSQGVGANTGELFF. Written as DNA, the CDR3 is TGCGCCAGCAGCCAAGGGGTAGGGGCGAACACCGGGGAGCTGTTTTTT.

The chain has TRBV11-2 and TRBJ1-6; TRBD1 aligns across 7 bases. Germline CDR1 is SGHAT and CDR2 is FQNNGV. This CDR3 is 18 amino acids long. V lost 8 bases to trimming and J lost 3 bases; unmatched junction nucleotides: 16. Here the CDR3 DNA reads TGTGCCAGCGGGTCCCCATCCACAACAGGGGTCTATAATTCACCCCTCCACTTT. Translation gives CASGSPSTTGVYNSPLHF. The variable domain in full, with the rest retrieved from reference TRBV11-2 and TRBJ1-6, is EAGVAQSPRYKIIEKRQSVAFWCNPISGHATLYWYQQILGQGPKLLIQFQNNGVVDDSQLPKDRFSAERLKGVDSTLKIQPAKLEDSAVYLCASGSPSTTGVYNSPLHFGNGTRLTVT.

The V gene is TRBV2, the J gene TRBJ2-3; D is perhaps TRBD2 (5 bases). The germline V gene encodes CDR1 SNHLY and CDR2 FYNNEI. The CDR3 sequence is 14 residues long. The V end was cut by 5 bases, the J end by 6 bases, with 15 bases between. The CDR3 coding sequence is TGTGCCAGCAGTCGGACTGGCCAGAGGGATACGCAGTATTTT. Translated, it gives CASSRTGQRDTQYF.